The rows below give T cell receptor beta chains drawn from one sample of a study of blood T cells in healthy people across ages. TCRdb itself ran the 5' RACE reads through MiXCR, one entry per CDR3 protein. The data hold 800,000 to 950,000 distinct CDR3 sequences, with around 34% observed a single time. Input material: blood. All receptors come from a man in his late teens or twenties in good health. CDR3s include the opening cysteine and the closing phenylalanine or tryptophan.

j_gene: TRBJ1-3; v_gene: TRBV12-3/TRBV12-4; CDR3aa: CASSLFGGSGNTVYF
j_gene: TRBJ1-2; v_gene: TRBV20-1; CDR3aa: CSARAGYVYGYTF
j_gene: TRBJ1-1; v_gene: TRBV7-9; CDR3aa: CANSRTRNTEAFF
j_gene: TRBJ1-4; v_gene: TRBV4-1; CDR3aa: CASSQVGTGVEKLFF
j_gene: TRBJ2-7; v_gene: TRBV2; CDR3aa: CASSESTGEGEWSYEQYF
j_gene: TRBJ2-5; v_gene: TRBV20-1; CDR3aa: CSAEPGQGQYF
j_gene: TRBJ2-7; v_gene: TRBV30; CDR3aa: CAWAGTLAYEQYF
j_gene: TRBJ2-3; v_gene: TRBV21-1; CDR3aa: CASSPRDLSGTDTQYF
j_gene: TRBJ1-2; v_gene: TRBV14; CDR3aa: CASSQDNYGCTF
j_gene: TRBJ1-5; v_gene: TRBV4-1; CDR3aa: CASSPRAGLGNQPQHF
j_gene: TRBJ2-5; v_gene: TRBV14; CDR3aa: CASSQDQGSEETQYF
j_gene: TRBJ1-2; v_gene: TRBV11-2; CDR3aa: CASSVDRVENGYTF
j_gene: TRBJ2-3; v_gene: TRBV20-1; CDR3aa: CSGLAGGNTDTQYF
j_gene: TRBJ2-5; v_gene: TRBV12-3/TRBV12-4; CDR3aa: CASSQTGGEGETQYF
j_gene: TRBJ2-3; v_gene: TRBV12-3/TRBV12-4; CDR3aa: CASRGPSTDVQYF
j_gene: TRBJ2-1; v_gene: TRBV7-2; CDR3aa: CASSSRDRDSQFF
j_gene: TRBJ1-1; v_gene: TRBV2; CDR3aa: CASSEEGQGLAEAFF
j_gene: TRBJ2-1; v_gene: TRBV18; CDR3aa: CASSPGARNEQFF
j_gene: TRBJ2-3; v_gene: TRBV24-1; CDR3aa: CATSEGGMGTDTQYF
j_gene: TRBJ2-2; v_gene: TRBV2; CDR3aa: CASSVSGARELFF
j_gene: TRBJ2-7; v_gene: TRBV3-1; CDR3aa: CASSQGLAGGFVCNEQYF
j_gene: TRBJ1-2; v_gene: TRBV5-1; CDR3aa: CASSGKGGHYGYTF